Following are 10 T cell receptor beta chains from one sample sequenced in a study of PD-1 blockade in classical Hodgkin lymphoma (dated by TCRdb to 2020 to 2021). The time point label for this specimen denotes: cycle 4 day 1 (C4D1), after about 6 weeks of nivolumab. Every trial patient had relapsed after autologous stem cell transplantation, and cohorts A, B and C differed in prior brentuximab vedotin exposure. Libraries were made using the immunoSEQ multiplex PCR assay. TCRdb took over this immuneACCESS table, retaining in-frame rearrangements with V and J assigned. Such tables are incomplete; in checked studies, under half of the missing clones stem from an unresolved V gene, and the remainder is unexplained. This sample lists about 44,000 clones; roughly 65% were detected once. Around 3.1% of the sample is in the top ten clones. The material was peripheral blood mononuclear cells (PBMCs), obtained before the fourth cycle of nivolumab. Receptor source: a human donor with classical Hodgkin lymphoma.

The V gene is TRBV10-3, the J gene TRBJ2-7; TRBD1 aligns across 7 bases. V was pared by 4 bases and J by 3 bases, with 6 bases of the junction left unmatched. Germline loops: CDR1 ENHRY, CDR2 SYGVKD. The CDR3 extends over 14 amino acids. The CDR3 DNA is TGTGCCATCAGTGTACGACAGGGATTCTACGAGCAGTACTTC. As protein: CAISVRQGFYEQYF.

J is TRBJ1-2 and V is TRBV7-2; 9 nucleotides match TRBD1. V lost 1 base and J lost 7; bases outside the gene matches: 7. CDR1 SGHTA and CDR2 FQGNSA come from the germline V gene. The CDR3 has 15 residues. The CDR3 region has the DNA TGTGCCAGCAGCTTAGATGCGACAGGGGGGCTTGGCTACACCTTC. This gives the protein CASSLDATGGLGYTF.

This clone was picked up a small number of times. The rearrangement uses TRBV7-2 and TRBJ2-3; 8 bases match TRBD2. The CDR3 spans 15 residues. CDR1 is SGHTA and CDR2 is FQGNSA in the germline V gene. The junction had 6 bases not matched to a gene; V was cut back by 4 bases and J by 3 bases. In DNA form, the CDR3 reads TGTGCCAGCAGCTCTCCGGGACTAGGAACAGATACGCAGTATTTT. Encoded protein: CASSSPGLGTDTQYF.

The chain has TRBV2 and TRBJ1-3; 11 bases are shared with TRBD1. After removal of 10 bases from V and 4 bases from J, the junction contained 9 bases not matched to a gene. The CDR3 sequence is 15 residues long. Germline assignment: CDR1 SNHLY and CDR2 FYNNEI. The CDR3 sequence is CAKTRTGGAGNTIYF. CDR3 bases: TGTGCCAAAACTCGGACAGGGGGCGCGGGAAACACCATATATTTT. Full variable domain (remainder filled in from reference TRBV2 and TRBJ1-3): EPEVTQTPSHQVTQMGQEVILRCVPISNHLYFYWYRQILGQKVEFLVSFYNNEISEKSEIFDDQFSVERPDGSNFTLKIRSTKLEDSAMYFCAKTRTGGAGNTIYFGEGSWLTVV.

This rearrangement joins TRBV27 to TRBJ2-6; no reliable D call. CDR1 and CDR2 from the germline V gene are MNHEY and SMNVEV (reference sequence). Between the trimmed V and J ends, which lost 2 bases and 0 bases, there was a span of 14 bases. This CDR3 has 18 residues. In DNA, the CDR3 is TGTGCCAGCAGTTTAATGTGGCAAATGAGCTCTGGGGCCAACGTCCTGACTTTC. Translated, it gives CASSLMWQMSSGANVLTF.

This clone has just one count. This chain joins TRBV30 and TRBJ1-3, with TRBD1 matching over 9 bases. CDR1 is GTSNPN and CDR2 is SVGIG in the germline V gene (reference sequence). V lost 7 bases and J lost 4; bases outside the gene matches: 8. The CDR3 extends over 14 amino acids. The CDR3: CAFSTGGAGNTIYF. Here the CDR3 DNA reads TGTGCCTTCTCTACAGGGGGCGCGGGAAACACCATATATTTT.

V gene TRBV7-9 combines with J gene TRBJ1-1; D is ambiguous. V was cut by 7 bases and J by 1 base, with 13 bases left in between. Germline V gives CDR1 SEHNR, CDR2 FQNEAQ (reference sequence). The CDR3 is 14 residues long. CDR3 sequence reads: CASTLTFGNTEAFF. In nucleotides, the CDR3 is TGTGCCAGCACTCTTACTTTTGGGAACACTGAAGCTTTCTTT.

In its sample, this clone was seen a few times. V usage is TRBV10-3 and J usage is TRBJ2-2, with 7 bases fitting TRBD1. CDR1 is ENHRY and CDR2 is SYGVKD in the germline V gene. J gave up 4 bases and V 6 bases, and 2 bases lay outside the gene matches. The CDR3 loop spans 13 amino acids. DNA for the CDR3: TGTGCCATCAGGGGACAGCCCACCGGGGAGCTGTTTTTT. Encoded protein: CAIRGQPTGELFF.

This clone came up a few times. The chain combines TRBV25-1 with TRBJ1-6; D is ambiguous. The germline V gene encodes CDR1 MGHDK and CDR2 SYGVNS. This CDR3 is built from 12 residues. Trimming left V 5 bases short and J 6 bases short, with 5 bases between. The CDR3 here is CASSPLNSPLHF. As DNA, the CDR3 is TGTGCCAGCAGTCCGCTTAATTCACCCCTCCACTTT.

The V call is TRBV5-6, the J call TRBJ2-5; no definite D call. Trimming cost V 3 bases and J 6 bases, with 15 bases left between them. Germline lookup yields CDR1 SGHDT and CDR2 YYEEEE. The CDR3 contains 14 residues. Here the CDR3 reads CASSSGHGRKTQYF. For the CDR3, the DNA is TGTGCCAGCAGCTCGGGCCACGGCCGAAAGACCCAGTACTTC. Filled out from reference TRBV5-6 and TRBJ2-5, the complete variable domain reads DAGVTQSPTHLIKTRGQQVTLRCSPKSGHDTVSWYQQALGQGPQFIFQYYEEEERQRGNFPDRFSGHQFPNYSSELNVNALLLGDSALYLCASSSGHGRKTQYFGPGTRLLVL.